One sample yielded the 22 T cell receptor beta chains listed below, sequenced in a study of T cell changes during pregnancy in multiple sclerosis. Sequencing was performed with immunoSEQ multiplex PCR; in TCRdb, only in-frame clones are kept and a portion is missing. The repertoire includes about 60,000 clones, 91% of them detected once, and 0.76% sits in the top ten. Sequencing was performed on CD4+ T cells from peripheral blood mononuclear cells, taken in the first trimester of pregnancy. These receptors were obtained from a female donor with multiple sclerosis, enrolled in a pregnancy study.

The V gene is TRBV10-3, the J gene TRBJ2-5; 8 nucleotides line up with TRBD2. With 2 bases clipped from V and 5 bases from J, the junction kept 10 bases outside the gene matches. In germline, CDR1 is ENHRY, CDR2 SYGVKD. There are 16 residues in the CDR3. CDR3 sequence reads: CAISEPLGLGEETQYF. CDR3 in DNA: TGTGCCATCAGTGAGCCCTTGGGACTAGGGGAGGAGACCCAGTACTTC.

The chain uses TRBV7-2 and TRBJ1-1, with TRBD1 matching 7 bases. CDR3 length equals 15 residues. The V segment lost 1 base and the J segment 3 bases; nucleotides outside the gene matches: 5. CDR1 and CDR2 (germline): SGHTA, FQGNSA. The CDR3 DNA sequence: TGTGCCAGCAGCTTAGAGGGGGCGGGTTACACTGAAGCTTTCTTT. Translated: CASSLEGAGYTEAFF. Looking up the rest from reference TRBV7-2 and TRBJ1-1 gives the full variable domain: GAGVSQSPSNKVTEKGKDVELRCDPISGHTALYWYRQSLGQGLEFLIYFQGNSAPDKSGLPSDRFSAERTGGSVSTLTIQRTQQEDSAVYLCASSLEGAGYTEAFFGQGTRLTVV.

This clone was detected only once. The chain recombines TRBV9 with TRBJ2-1; 9 bases align to TRBD2. The length of the CDR3 is 17 residues. Germline V gene lookup returns CDR1 SGDLS and CDR2 YYNGEE. The V and J ends lost 0 bases and 0 bases, in that order; junction bases with no gene match: 4. As DNA, the CDR3 is TGTGCCAGCAGCGTAGCGGGCGGGGGGGCCTCCTACAATGAGCAGTTCTTC. Translating it yields CASSVAGGGASYNEQFF.

This chain's CDR3 is CAISPGQGAGGADTQYF. The CDR3 DNA is TGTGCCATCAGTCCGGGACAGGGTGCGGGTGGCGCAGATACGCAGTATTTT. The chain uses TRBV10-3 and TRBJ2-3; 9 nucleotides agree with TRBD1. The germline CDR1 and CDR2 sequences are ENHRY and SYGVKD. The CDR3 loop spans 17 amino acids. Trimming removed 5 bases from V and 4 bases from J; junction bases left unmatched: 13.

This clone was detected once. The V and J genes are TRBV18 and TRBJ1-1; TRBD1 is a possible D gene (5 bases). CDR1 is KGHSH and CDR2 is LQKENI in the germline V gene. The ends were cut back, 5 bases at V and 1 base at J, with 11 bases in the middle. This CDR3 comprises 14 residues. The CDR3 sequence is CASSRQGRNTEAFF. The CDR3 DNA is TGTGCCAGCTCAAGGCAGGGTAGGAACACTGAAGCTTTCTTT.

This chain links TRBV12-5 with TRBJ2-1; 8 bases are a match to TRBD2. The CDR3 loop spans 16 amino acids. From germline, CDR1 is LGHNT and CDR2 FRNRAP. V was pared by 4 bases and J by 5 bases, with 10 bases of the junction left unmatched. CDR3 in amino acids: CASGWWGAGGHNEQFF. The CDR3 DNA reads TGTGCTAGTGGTTGGTGGGGGGCGGGGGGTCACAATGAGCAGTTCTTC.

The chain has TRBV5-4 and TRBJ2-5, with TRBD1 identical over 7 bases. The J call may be mistaken, given a closer DNA end match to TRBJ2-7. The V gene's germline CDR1 is SGHNT and CDR2 YYREEE (reference sequence). This CDR3 is 14 amino acids long. Here the CDR3 DNA reads TGTGCCAGCAGCTTGGCTAGACAGGGCAACGAGCAGTACTTC. Translated, it gives CASSLARQGNEQYF.

The rearrangement links TRBV19 to TRBJ2-2; TRBD1 aligns across 9 bases. The CDR3 sequence is 14 residues long. Trimming cost V 8 bases and J 0 bases; bases outside gene matches: 1. Germline V gene sequence: CDR1 LNHDA, CDR2 SQIVND (reference sequence). The CDR3 is CASGTGSNTGELFF. The CDR3 bases are TGTGCCAGTGGGACAGGGTCGAACACCGGGGAGCTGTTTTTT. The whole variable domain, filled in from reference TRBV19 and TRBJ2-2, reads DGGITQSPKYLFRKEGQNVTLSCEQNLNHDAMYWYRQDPGQGLRLIYYSQIVNDFQKGDIAEGYSVSREKKESFPLTVTSAQKNPTAFYLCASGTGSNTGELFFGEGSRLTVL.

V and J are TRBV28 and TRBJ1-5, with 11 nucleotides matching TRBD1. This CDR3 is built from 15 residues. The V gene end was trimmed by 6 bases and the J gene end by 3 bases; junction bases not matched to a gene: 4. Germline assignment: CDR1 MDHEN and CDR2 SYDVKM. The CDR3 region has the DNA TGTGCCAGCAGCTCGGGACAGGGGGACAATCAGCCCCAGCATTTT. Amino acids: CASSSGQGDNQPQHF.

The chain combines TRBV2 with TRBJ2-7, with D possibly TRBD1 on 6 matching bases. V lost 10 bases, J lost 3 bases, and 16 bases lay in between. Germline V gives CDR1 SNHLY, CDR2 FYNNEI. The CDR3 has 13 amino acids. The CDR3 region has the DNA TGTGCCACCCAAGGGGACAAAAGCTACGAGCAGTACTTC. Protein: CATQGDKSYEQYF.

The chain links TRBV11-3 to TRBJ1-1; D unresolved. Trimming shortened V by 1 base and J by 6 bases, and 12 bases separated the two germline ends. This CDR3 region has 14 residues. Germline CDR1 is SGHNT and CDR2 is YENEEA. CDR3 amino acids: CASSLGPSNPEAFF. DNA for the CDR3: TGTGCCAGCAGCTTAGGGCCGTCAAACCCTGAAGCTTTCTTT.

The rearrangement joins TRBV29-1 to TRBJ2-1, with 7 bases fitting TRBD2. Germline assignment: CDR1 SQVTM and CDR2 ANQGSEA. The trim removed 4 bases at V and 7 bases at J, leaving 13 bases unmatched. The CDR3 extends over 15 amino acids. The CDR3 sequence: CSVGKRGYSGNEQFF. The CDR3 DNA follows: TGCAGCGTTGGGAAGCGGGGATACAGTGGGAATGAGCAGTTCTTC.

V is TRBV29-1 and J is TRBJ2-7; 11 bases align to TRBD1. Germline loops: CDR1 SQVTM, CDR2 ANQGSEA. There are 17 residues in the CDR3. V shed 0 bases and J 0 bases; nucleotides not matched to a gene: 7. Here the CDR3 DNA reads TGCAGCGTTGAAGATCGCCCAGGGACAGGGGGCTCCTACGAGCAGTACTTC. It translates to CSVEDRPGTGGSYEQYF.

The V and J genes are TRBV4-3 and TRBJ1-2; no clear D gene. The CDR3 contains 15 residues. V lost 1 base and J lost 3, with 12 bases in between. Germline CDR1 LGHNA, CDR2 YSLEER. The CDR3 DNA sequence: TGCGCCAGCAGCCAAGGGGCGGGCGACCACTATGGCTACACCTTC. Translating it yields CASSQGAGDHYGYTF.

The chain uses TRBV5-4 and TRBJ1-2; the D gene is possibly TRBD1 (6 bases). Germline loops: CDR1 SGHNT, CDR2 YYREEE (reference sequence). The CDR3 loop spans 13 amino acids. V lost 3 bases and J lost 4, with 10 bases in between. The CDR3 bases are TGTGCCAGCAGCTCGATACAGGGCTATGGCTACACCTTC. It specifies CASSSIQGYGYTF.

The chain carries TRBV2 and TRBJ1-2, with D possibly TRBD1 on 5 matching bases. Germline loops: CDR1 SNHLY, CDR2 FYNNEI. The CDR3 runs to 11 residues. V was pared by 10 bases and J by 4 bases, with 10 bases between. The CDR3 region is CANTGFYGYTF. The CDR3, as DNA: TGTGCCAACACAGGTTTCTATGGCTACACCTTC.

This clone was observed a handful of times. The chain joins TRBV5-4 to TRBJ1-4; a weak D match, TRBD1 (5 bases). Germline lookup yields CDR1 SGHNT and CDR2 YYREEE (reference sequence). V was shortened by 4 bases and J by 0 bases, with 16 bases between the two germline ends. The CDR3 loop spans 17 amino acids. The CDR3 region has the DNA TGTGCCAGCAGCCCGGGACTTCGGCTTACAACTAATGAAAAACTGTTTTTT. It yields the protein CASSPGLRLTTNEKLFF.

V and J are TRBV13 and TRBJ1-2; 8 bases align to TRBD1. The CDR3 covers 13 residues. V trimming: 5 bases; J trimming: 4 bases; junction bases outside the gene matches: 3. Germline CDR1 and CDR2: PRHDT and FYEKMQ (reference sequence). CDR3 coding DNA: TGTGCCAGCAGCCCAACAGGGGGCTATGGCTACACCTTC. Amino acids: CASSPTGGYGYTF.

The chain couples TRBV4-1 to TRBJ1-1; the match to TRBD1 covers 9 bases. From germline, CDR1 is MGHRA and CDR2 YSYEKL. The J segment lost 2 bases and the V segment lost 4 bases, leaving 5 bases of the junction unmatched. The CDR3 has 15 residues. CDR3 sequence: CASSPVGQGNTEAFF. As DNA, the CDR3 is TGCGCCAGCAGCCCGGTGGGACAGGGCAACACTGAAGCTTTCTTT.

The V call is TRBV10-2, the J call TRBJ1-5; TRBD1 matches at 7 bases. With 6 bases clipped from V and 7 bases from J, the junction kept 3 bases outside the gene matches. Looked up from germline, CDR1 is WSHSY and CDR2 is SAAADI. This CDR3 spans 12 amino acids. The CDR3 reads CASRTGSQPQHF. CDR3 coding DNA: TGCGCCAGCAGGACAGGGTCCCAGCCCCAGCATTTT.

Details on this clone: At the DNA level, this CDR3 is encoded by other sequences in the same sample as well. V and J are TRBV11-3 and TRBJ2-2; no reliable D call. V was shortened by 5 bases and J by 1 base, with 2 bases between the two germline ends. There are 12 residues in the CDR3. CDR1 and CDR2 (germline): SGHNT, YENEEA. The CDR3 DNA follows: TGTGCCAGCAGCCTGAACACCGGGGAGCTGTTTTTT. Its protein is CASSLNTGELFF.

V gene TRBV19 combines with J gene TRBJ1-2; the match to TRBD1 covers 7 bases. Germline V gene data show CDR1 as LNHDA and CDR2 as SQIVND (reference sequence). This CDR3 region has 14 residues. V lost 6 bases to trimming and J lost 8 bases; unmatched junction nucleotides: 12. The CDR3 reads CASRDTGTVRGYTF. The CDR3 bases are TGTGCCAGTAGGGACACCGGGACAGTTCGCGGCTACACCTTC.